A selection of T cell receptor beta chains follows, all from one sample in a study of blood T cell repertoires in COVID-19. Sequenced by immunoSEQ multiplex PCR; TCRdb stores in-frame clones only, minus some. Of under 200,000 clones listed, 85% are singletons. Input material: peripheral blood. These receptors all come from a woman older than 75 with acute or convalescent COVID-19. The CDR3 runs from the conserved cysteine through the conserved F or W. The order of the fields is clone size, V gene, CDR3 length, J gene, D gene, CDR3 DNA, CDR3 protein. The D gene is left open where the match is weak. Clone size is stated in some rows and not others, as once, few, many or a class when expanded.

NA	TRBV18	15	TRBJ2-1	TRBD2	TGTGCCAGCTTACCCGGGACTAGCGGTTACAATGAGCAGTTCTTC	CASLPGTSGYNEQFF
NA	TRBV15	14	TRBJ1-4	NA	TGTGCCACCAGCAGAGGGGAGAGTCAGAGGAAACTGTTTTTT	CATSRGESQRKLFF
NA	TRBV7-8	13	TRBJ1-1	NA	TGTGCCAGCAGACTAAATTACGGCACTGAAGCTTTCTTT	CASRLNYGTEAFF
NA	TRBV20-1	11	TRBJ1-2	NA	TGCAGTGCTAGAGTTATGTATGGCTACACCTTC	CSARVMYGYTF
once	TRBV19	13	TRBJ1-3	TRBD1	TGTGCCAGCGGGACAGCCTCTGGAAACACCATATATTTT	CASGTASGNTIYF
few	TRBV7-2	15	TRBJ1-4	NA	TGTGCCAGCAGCCCCCCCGGGGTTACTAATGAAAAACTGTTTTTT	CASSPPGVTNEKLFF
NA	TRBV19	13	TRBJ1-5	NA	TGTGCCAGTAGAGTGGGGGGGCAACAGCCCCAGCATTTT	CASRVGGQQPQHF
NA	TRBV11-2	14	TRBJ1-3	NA	TGTGCCAGCAGCTTCCCAGGGGCGGAAGACACCATATATTTT	CASSFPGAEDTIYF
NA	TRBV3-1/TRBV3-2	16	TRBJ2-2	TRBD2	TGTGCCAGCAGCCAAGGAGCGGGAACGAACACCGGGGAGCTGTTTTTT	CASSQGAGTNTGELFF
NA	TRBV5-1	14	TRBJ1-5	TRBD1	TGCGCCAGCAGCCCCGGACAGGGCGAGCAGCCCCAGCATTTT	CASSPGQGEQPQHF
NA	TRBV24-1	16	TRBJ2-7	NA	TGTGCCACCAGTGATCCCCCCGGGACATCGAGCTACGAGCAGTACTTC	CATSDPPGTSSYEQYF
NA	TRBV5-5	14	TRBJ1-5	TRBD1	TGTGCCAGCAGCCCTCAGGGGGACGGTCAGCCCCAGCATTTT	CASSPQGDGQPQHF
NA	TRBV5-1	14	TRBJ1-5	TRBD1	TGCGCCAGCTGCAAACAGGGGGCGGATCAGCCCCAGCATTTT	CASCKQGADQPQHF
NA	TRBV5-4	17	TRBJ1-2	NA	TGTGCCAGCAGCTTTACACAGGGACGGCTCTTGGGCTATGGCTACACCTTC	CASSFTQGRLLGYGYTF
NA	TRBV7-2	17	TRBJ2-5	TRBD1	TGTGCCAGCAGCTTAGGGTGGCCGGGACAGGGTCAAGAGACCCAGTACTTC	CASSLGWPGQGQETQYF
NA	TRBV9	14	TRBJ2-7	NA	TGTGCCAGCAGCCAGCGGGACAGGATGTACGAGCAGTACTTC	CASSQRDRMYEQYF
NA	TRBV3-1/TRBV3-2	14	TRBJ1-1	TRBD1	TGTGCCAGCAGCCCAGGGGGCTGGGACACTGAAGCTTTCTTT	CASSPGGWDTEAFF
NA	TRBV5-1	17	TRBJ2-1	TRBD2	TGCGCCAGCAGCTCAGGACTAGCGGGACGCCTTGGGGGTGAGCAGTTCTTC	CASSSGLAGRLGGEQFF
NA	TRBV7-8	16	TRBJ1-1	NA	TGTGCCAGCAGCCGGGTGGGGCAGGGAATGAACACTGAAGCTTTCTTT	CASSRVGQGMNTEAFF
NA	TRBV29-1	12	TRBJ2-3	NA	TGCAGCGTCTTACAGGGAACAGATACGCAGTATTTT	CSVLQGTDTQYF
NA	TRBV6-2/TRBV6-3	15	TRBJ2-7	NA	TGTGCCAGCAGTTACCAGGCCCGGCAGCCCTACGAGCAGTACTTC	CASSYQARQPYEQYF
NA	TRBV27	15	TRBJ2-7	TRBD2	TGTGCCAGCAGTTTACCGGGGACTAGCGGCCACGAGCAGTACTTC	CASSLPGTSGHEQYF
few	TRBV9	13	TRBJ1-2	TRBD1	TGTGCCAGCAGCGACGGACAGGGCTATGGCTACACCTTC	CASSDGQGYGYTF
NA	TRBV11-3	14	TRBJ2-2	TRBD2	TGTGCCAGCAGCTTTGGGGGGGACACCGGGGAGCTGTTTTTT	CASSFGGDTGELFF
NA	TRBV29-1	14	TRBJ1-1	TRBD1	TGCAGCGTCGTTCGGGACAGGGCGTACACTGAAGCTTTCTTT	CSVVRDRAYTEAFF
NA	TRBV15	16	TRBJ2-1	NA	TGTGCCACCAGCAGAGACTCCCGGACTGTCTACAATGAGCAGTTCTTC	CATSRDSRTVYNEQFF
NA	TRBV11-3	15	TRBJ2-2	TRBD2	TGTGCCAGCAGCTACCAGGCTAGCGGGAGCGGGGAGCTGTTTTTT	CASSYQASGSGELFF
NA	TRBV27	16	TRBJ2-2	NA	TGTGCCAGCAGTCCCCGGGACATCTTCCCTCCCGGGGAGCTGTTTTTT	CASSPRDIFPPGELFF
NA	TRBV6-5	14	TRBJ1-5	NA	TGTGCCAGCAGTCTAGACAGCCTCTATCAGCCCCAGCATTTT	CASSLDSLYQPQHF
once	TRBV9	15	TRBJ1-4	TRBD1	TGTGCCAGCAGCGTAGGGGACAGCCTTAATGAAAAACTGTTTTTT	CASSVGDSLNEKLFF
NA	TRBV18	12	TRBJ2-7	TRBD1	TGTGCCAGCTCACCCGACAGGGAGGAGCAGTACTTC	CASSPDREEQYF
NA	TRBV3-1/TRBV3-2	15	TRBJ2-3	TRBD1	TGTGCCAGCAGCTCGGGACAGGGTTCCCCAGATACGCAGTATTTT	CASSSGQGSPDTQYF
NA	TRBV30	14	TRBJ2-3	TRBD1	TGTGCCTGGAGTGTAACGCAGGGGGCGAATACGCAGTATTTT	CAWSVTQGANTQYF